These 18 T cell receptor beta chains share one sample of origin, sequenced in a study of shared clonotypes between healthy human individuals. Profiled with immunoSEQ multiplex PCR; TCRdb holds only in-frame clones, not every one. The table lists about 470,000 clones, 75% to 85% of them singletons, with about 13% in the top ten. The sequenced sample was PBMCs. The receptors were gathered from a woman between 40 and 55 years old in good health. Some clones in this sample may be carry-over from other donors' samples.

In nucleotides, the CDR3 is TGTGCCAGCAGCTTAGTGGGTTTTGGCTATGGCTACACCTTC. Its translation is CASSLVGFGYGYTF. The chain carries TRBV7-2 and TRBJ1-2; D is undetermined. Per germline, CDR1 SGHTA and CDR2 FQGNSA. V dropped 1 base and J dropped 4 bases, with 10 bases sitting between them. The CDR3 runs to 14 residues.

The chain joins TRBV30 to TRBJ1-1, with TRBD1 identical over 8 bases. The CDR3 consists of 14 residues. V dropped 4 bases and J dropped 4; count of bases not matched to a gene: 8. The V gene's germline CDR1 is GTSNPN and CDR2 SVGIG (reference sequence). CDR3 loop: CAWTSSTGGTEAFF. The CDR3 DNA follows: TGTGCCTGGACCTCCTCAACAGGGGGCACTGAAGCTTTCTTT.

The CDR3 bases are TGCGCCAGCAGCTTGCAAGGGACAGAGCAAGAGACCCAGTACTTC. It is translated as CASSLQGTEQETQYF. V usage is TRBV5-1 and J usage is TRBJ2-5; 7 nucleotides match TRBD1. Per germline, CDR1 SGHRS and CDR2 YFSETQ. The CDR3 covers 15 residues. Trimming cost V 1 base and J 2 bases; bases outside gene matches: 5.

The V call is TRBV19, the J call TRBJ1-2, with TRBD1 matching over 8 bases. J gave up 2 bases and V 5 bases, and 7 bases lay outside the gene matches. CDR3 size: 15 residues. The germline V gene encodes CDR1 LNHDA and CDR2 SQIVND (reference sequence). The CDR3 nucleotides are TGTGCCAGTAGTCTTAATTACAGGGGGAACTATGGCTACACCTTC. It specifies CASSLNYRGNYGYTF.

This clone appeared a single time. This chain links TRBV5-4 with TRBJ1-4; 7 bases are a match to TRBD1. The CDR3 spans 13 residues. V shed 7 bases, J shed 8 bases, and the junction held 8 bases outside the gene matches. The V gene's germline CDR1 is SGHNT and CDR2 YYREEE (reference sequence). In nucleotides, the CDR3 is TGTGCCAGCTCAGACAGGGTCGAGGAAAAACTGTTTTTT. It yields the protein CASSDRVEEKLFF. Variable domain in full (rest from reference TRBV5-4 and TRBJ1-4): ETGVTQSPTHLIKTRGQQVTLRCSSQSGHNTVSWYQQALGQGPQFIFQYYREEENGRGNFPPRFSGLQFPNYSSELNVNALELDDSALYLCASSDRVEEKLFFGSGTQLSVL.

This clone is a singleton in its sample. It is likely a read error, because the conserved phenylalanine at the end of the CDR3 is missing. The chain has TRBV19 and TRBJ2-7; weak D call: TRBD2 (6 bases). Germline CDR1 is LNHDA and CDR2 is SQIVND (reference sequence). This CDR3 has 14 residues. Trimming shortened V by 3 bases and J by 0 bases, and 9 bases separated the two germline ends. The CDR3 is CASSIGSGSYEQYL. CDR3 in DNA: TGTGCCAGTAGTATCGGTAGCGGCTCCTACGAGCAGTACCTC.

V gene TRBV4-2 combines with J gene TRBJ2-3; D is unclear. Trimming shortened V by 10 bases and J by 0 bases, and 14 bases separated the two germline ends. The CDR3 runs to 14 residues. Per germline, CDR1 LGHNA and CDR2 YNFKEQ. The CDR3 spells CATHSGGSTDTQYF. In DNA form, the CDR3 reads TGTGCCACCCACAGTGGTGGTAGCACAGATACGCAGTATTTT.

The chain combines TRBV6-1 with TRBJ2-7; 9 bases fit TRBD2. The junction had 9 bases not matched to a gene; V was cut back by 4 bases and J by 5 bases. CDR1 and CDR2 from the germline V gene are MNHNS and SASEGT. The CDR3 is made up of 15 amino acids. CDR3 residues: CASSAVLAGVDEQYF. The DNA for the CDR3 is TGTGCCAGCAGTGCGGTATTAGCGGGAGTTGACGAGCAGTACTTC.

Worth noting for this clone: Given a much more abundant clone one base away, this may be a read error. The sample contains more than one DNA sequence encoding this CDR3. The chain's CDR3 is CASSLGQGPYEQYF. As DNA, the CDR3 is TGCGCCAGCAGCCTGGGACAGGGGCCCTACGAGCAGTACTTC. V and J are TRBV5-1 and TRBJ2-7, with 10 bases aligning to TRBD1. This CDR3 contains 14 residues. Germline V gene data show CDR1 as SGHRS and CDR2 as YFSETQ. V gave up 4 bases and J gave up 2 bases; unmatched junction bases: 3.

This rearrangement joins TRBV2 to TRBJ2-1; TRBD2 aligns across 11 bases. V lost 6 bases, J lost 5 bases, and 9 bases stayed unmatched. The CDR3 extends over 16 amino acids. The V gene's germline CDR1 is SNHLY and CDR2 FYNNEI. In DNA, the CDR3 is TGTGCCAGCAGATCAGACGCGACTAGCGGGAACAATGAGCAGTTCTTC. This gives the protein CASRSDATSGNNEQFF.

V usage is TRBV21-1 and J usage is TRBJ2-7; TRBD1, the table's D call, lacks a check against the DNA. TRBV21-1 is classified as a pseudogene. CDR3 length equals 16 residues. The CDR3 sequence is CASTPGGDRGAYEQYF. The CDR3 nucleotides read TGTGCCAGCACACCGGGGGGGGACAGGGGTGCGTACGAGCAGTACTTC.

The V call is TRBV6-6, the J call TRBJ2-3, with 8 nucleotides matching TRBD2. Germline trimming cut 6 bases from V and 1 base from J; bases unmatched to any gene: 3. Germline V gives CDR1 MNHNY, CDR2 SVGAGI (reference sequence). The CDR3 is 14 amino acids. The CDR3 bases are TGTGCCAGCAGGAGCGGGAGCGGCACAGATACGCAGTATTTT. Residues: CASRSGSGTDTQYF.

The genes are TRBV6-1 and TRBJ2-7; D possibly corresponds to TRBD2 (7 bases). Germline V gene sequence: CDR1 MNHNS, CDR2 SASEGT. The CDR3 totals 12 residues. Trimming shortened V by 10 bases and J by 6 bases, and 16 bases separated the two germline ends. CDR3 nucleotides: TGTGCCATCCGCTCGGGGGGCGGCGAGCAGTACTTC. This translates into CAIRSGGGEQYF.

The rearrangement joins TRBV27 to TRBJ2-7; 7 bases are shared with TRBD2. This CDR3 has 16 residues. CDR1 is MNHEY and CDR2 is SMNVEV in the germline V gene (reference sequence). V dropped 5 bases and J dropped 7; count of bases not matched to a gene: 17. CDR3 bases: TGTGCCAGCAGTCCCCTTGGGAGGGCTAGTTTAGGGGAGCAGTACTTC. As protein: CASSPLGRASLGEQYF.

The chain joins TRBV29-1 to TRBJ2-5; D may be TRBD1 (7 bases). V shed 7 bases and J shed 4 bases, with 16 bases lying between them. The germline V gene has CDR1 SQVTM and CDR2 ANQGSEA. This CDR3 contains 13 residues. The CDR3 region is CSDGQGGGETQYF. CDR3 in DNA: TGCAGCGATGGCCAGGGGGGTGGAGAGACCCAGTACTTC.

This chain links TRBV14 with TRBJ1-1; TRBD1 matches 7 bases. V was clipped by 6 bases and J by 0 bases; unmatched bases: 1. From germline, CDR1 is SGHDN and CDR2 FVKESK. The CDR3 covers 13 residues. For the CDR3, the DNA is TGTGCCAGCAGACAGGGGCTGAACACTGAAGCTTTCTTT. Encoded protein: CASRQGLNTEAFF. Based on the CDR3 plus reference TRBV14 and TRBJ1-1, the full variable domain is EAGVTQFPSHSVIEKGQTVTLRCDPISGHDNLYWYRRVMGKEIKFLLHFVKESKQDESGMPNNRFLAERTGGTYSTLKVQPAELEDSGVYFCASRQGLNTEAFFGQGTRLTVV.

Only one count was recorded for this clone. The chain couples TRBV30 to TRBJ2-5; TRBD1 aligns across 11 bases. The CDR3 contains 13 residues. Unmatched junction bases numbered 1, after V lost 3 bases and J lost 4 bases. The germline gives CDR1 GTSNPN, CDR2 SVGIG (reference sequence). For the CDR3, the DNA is TGTGCCTGGAGGGACAGGGGGCGAGAGACCCAGTACTTC. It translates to CAWRDRGRETQYF.

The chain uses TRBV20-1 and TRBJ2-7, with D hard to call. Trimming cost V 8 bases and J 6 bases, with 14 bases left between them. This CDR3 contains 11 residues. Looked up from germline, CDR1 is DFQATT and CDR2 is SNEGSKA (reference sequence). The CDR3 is CSPASPGEQYF. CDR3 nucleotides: TGCAGTCCAGCCTCCCCGGGCGAGCAGTACTTC.